The T cell receptor (beta chain) described here comes from a study of shared clonotypes between healthy human individuals. Turning to this clone: Other nucleotide sequences from this sample produce the same CDR3.

Germline CDR1 reads LNHDA; CDR2 reads SQIVND (reference sequence). Trimming left V 0 bases short and J 4 bases short, with 7 bases between. CDR3 length: 14 residues. Profiling relied on immunoSEQ multiplex PCR, and the TCRdb table lists in-frame clones only, not all of them. Of about 2.5 million clones listed, just under 95% are singletons. The sequenced sample consisted of naive CD4+ T cells from PBMCs. Subset given: CD45RA+ positively selected. The clonotype was recovered from a man younger than 35 in good health. Some clones in this sample may be carry-over from other donors' samples. The chain joins TRBV19 to TRBJ1-5; no clear D. Here the CDR3 reads CASSIESGNQPQHF. The CDR3 DNA is TGTGCCAGTAGTATAGAAAGCGGAAATCAGCCCCAGCATTTT.